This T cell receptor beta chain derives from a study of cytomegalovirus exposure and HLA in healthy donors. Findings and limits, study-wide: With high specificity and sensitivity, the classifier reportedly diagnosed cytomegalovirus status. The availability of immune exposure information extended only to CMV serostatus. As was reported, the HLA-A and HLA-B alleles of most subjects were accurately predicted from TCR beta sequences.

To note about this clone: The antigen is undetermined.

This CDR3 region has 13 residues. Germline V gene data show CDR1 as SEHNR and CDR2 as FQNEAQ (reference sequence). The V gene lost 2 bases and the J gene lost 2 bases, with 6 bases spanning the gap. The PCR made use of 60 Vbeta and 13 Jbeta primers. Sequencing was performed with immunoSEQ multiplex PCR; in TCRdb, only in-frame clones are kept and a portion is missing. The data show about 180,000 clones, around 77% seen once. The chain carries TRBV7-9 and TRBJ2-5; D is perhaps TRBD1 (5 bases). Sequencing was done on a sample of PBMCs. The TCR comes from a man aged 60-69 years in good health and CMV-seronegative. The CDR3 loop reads CASSLRQQETQYF. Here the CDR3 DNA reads TGTGCCAGCAGCTTACGACAGCAAGAGACCCAGTACTTC.